The 3 T cell receptor beta chains reported below all come from one sample, sequenced in a study of regulatory T cells in long-lasting Graves disease. Time point indicated: newly diagnosed GD, antithyroid drugs for less than 3 months. Scientists built the TCR library using RNA that was extracted from PBMCs. TCR beta libraries were built with iRepertoire HTBI primers and Arm-PCR of CDR3 regions. TCRdb reprocessed the multiplex PCR reads with MiXCR, giving one entry per CDR3 protein. The table includes about 430,000 distinct CDR3 sequences, 15% detected once. The data were also submitted as part of a second study, on T cells in Graves' hyperthyroidism and ophthalmopathy.

The material sequenced was peripheral blood mononuclear cells (PBMCs), taken at new diagnosis, from a patient treated with antithyroid drugs. These receptors came from a woman aged 40-49 years with Graves disease.

The J gene is TRBJ1-2, the V gene TRBV30; 8 bases are a match to TRBD1. V dropped 3 bases and J dropped 7; count of bases not matched to a gene: 7. CDR1 is GTSNPN, CDR2 SVGIG, per germline (reference sequence). This CDR3 contains 13 residues. CDR3 sequence reads: CAWRIQGAGGYTF. The CDR3, as DNA: TGTGCCTGGAGGATCCAGGGGGCAGGTGGCTACACCTTC.

This clonotype has a count of ten or more. This chain links TRBV5-1 with TRBJ1-1, with a possible D match to TRBD1 (5 bases). V was pared by 1 base and J by 0 bases, with 13 bases between. The length of the CDR3 is 16 residues. Germline V gene data show CDR1 as SGHRS and CDR2 as YFSETQ. The CDR3 here is CASSLQGAAMNTEAFF. CDR3 DNA: TGCGCCAGCAGCTTGCAAGGGGCCGCGATGAACACTGAAGCTTTCTTT. Filled out from reference TRBV5-1 and TRBJ1-1, the complete variable domain reads KAGVTQTPRYLIKTRGQQVTLSCSPISGHRSVSWYQQTPGQGLQFLFEYFSETQRNKGNFPGRFSGRQFSNSRSEMNVSTLELGDSALYLCASSLQGAAMNTEAFFGQGTRLTVV.

This clonotype appeared many times. This chain links TRBV20-1 with TRBJ2-1; 7 nucleotides align to TRBD2. Germline V gives CDR1 DFQATT, CDR2 SNEGSKA (reference sequence). The trim removed 0 bases at V and 8 bases at J, leaving 7 bases unmatched. The CDR3 length is 14 residues. In nucleotides, the CDR3 is TGCAGTGCTAGAGAAGACTGGACTAGTTATGAGCAGTTCTTC. Protein sequence: CSAREDWTSYEQFF.